A selection of T cell receptor beta chains follows, all from one sample in a study of blood T cells in healthy people across ages. Via MiXCR, TCRdb re-called the 5' RACE reads, giving one row per CDR3 protein. Altogether some 690,000 distinct CDR3 sequences are present, about a fifth being singletons, with the ten largest covering less than 25%. The specimen was blood. All receptors come from a man aged 65-85 years in good health. Each CDR3 is given with its conserved first and last residue. The D gene is left open where the match is weak. Size values are once, few and many counts, or a class for expanded clones, and some rows have none.

>.|TRBV3-1|.|16|TRBJ1-2
CASSQAAPGGSYGYTF
TGTGCCAGCAGCCAAGCAGCTCCCGGGGGCAGCTATGGCTACACCTTC
>.|TRBV6-5|.|13|TRBJ2-3
CASRRTETDTQYF
TGTGCCAGCAGGCGGACGGAAACAGATACGCAGTATTTT
>.|TRBV9|few|16|TRBJ1-1
CASSGGETRMNTEAFF
TGTGCCAGCAGCGGAGGGGAGACTCGTATGAACACTGAAGCTTTCTTT
>.|TRBV12-3/TRBV12-4|few|14|TRBJ2-3
CATKTGVSTDTQYF
TGTGCCACCAAAACCGGGGTTAGCACAGATACGCAGTATTTT
>TRBD2|TRBV2|.|12|TRBJ2-3
CASTGRDDTQYF
TGTGCCAGCACCGGGAGGGATGATACGCAGTATTTT
>TRBD1|TRBV27|few|15|TRBJ1-6
CASSLTGGRNSPLHF
TGTGCCAGCAGTCTAACAGGGGGTCGCAATTCACCCCTCCACTTT
>.|TRBV7-3|.|14|TRBJ2-1
CASSATHTYNEQFF
TGTGCCAGCAGTGCGACACATACCTACAATGAGCAGTTCTTC
>TRBD2|TRBV20-1|few|16|TRBJ2-5
CSARMFQRGGQETQYF
TGCAGTGCTAGAATGTTCCAGCGGGGGGGCCAAGAGACCCAGTACTTC
>.|TRBV24-1|many|15|TRBJ1-4
CATSDRGATNEKLFF
TGTGCCACCAGTGATCGCGGAGCAACTAATGAAAAACTGTTTTTT
>TRBD2|TRBV10-3|.|14|TRBJ2-1
CAISESGLAGERFF
TGTGCCATCAGTGAGTCGGGTCTAGCGGGTGAGCGGTTCTTC
>.|TRBV28|few|16|TRBJ2-1
CASSLRRGLGGSEQFF
TGTGCCAGCAGTCTAAGACGGGGATTAGGGGGAAGTGAGCAGTTCTTC
>.|TRBV7-2|few|12|TRBJ2-1
CASSVTTNEQFF
TGTGCCAGCAGCGTGACCACAAATGAGCAGTTCTTC
>.|TRBV20-1|.|14|TRBJ2-7
CSVQRALAGIEQYF
TGCAGTGTTCAGAGAGCCCTAGCTGGGATCGAGCAGTACTTC
>TRBD2|TRBV3-1|few|16|TRBJ2-5
CASSQGLAGDEETQYF
TGTGCCAGCAGCCAAGGACTAGCGGGAGATGAAGAGACCCAGTACTTC
>.|TRBV7-6|few|14|TRBJ1-1
CASSLSGIRTEAFF
TGTGCCAGCAGCTTATCAGGGATCCGGACTGAAGCTTTCTTT
>.|TRBV12-3/TRBV12-4|.|14|TRBJ1-2
CASSSSGLDYGYTF
TGTGCCAGCAGTTCCTCAGGGTTGGACTATGGCTACACCTTC
>.|TRBV6-5|.|15|TRBJ2-3
CASSYSGHLTDTQYF
TGTGCCAGCAGTTACTCAGGACACCTCACAGATACGCAGTATTTT
>.|TRBV10-3|many|13|TRBJ1-5
CAISDGANQPQHF
TGTGCCATCAGTGATGGGGCGAATCAGCCCCAGCATTTT
>TRBD2|TRBV4-2|few|19|TRBJ2-1
CASSSTSGGFSSSYNEQFF
TGTGCCAGCAGCTCCACTAGCGGGGGGTTCTCGAGCTCCTACAATGAGCAGTTCTTC